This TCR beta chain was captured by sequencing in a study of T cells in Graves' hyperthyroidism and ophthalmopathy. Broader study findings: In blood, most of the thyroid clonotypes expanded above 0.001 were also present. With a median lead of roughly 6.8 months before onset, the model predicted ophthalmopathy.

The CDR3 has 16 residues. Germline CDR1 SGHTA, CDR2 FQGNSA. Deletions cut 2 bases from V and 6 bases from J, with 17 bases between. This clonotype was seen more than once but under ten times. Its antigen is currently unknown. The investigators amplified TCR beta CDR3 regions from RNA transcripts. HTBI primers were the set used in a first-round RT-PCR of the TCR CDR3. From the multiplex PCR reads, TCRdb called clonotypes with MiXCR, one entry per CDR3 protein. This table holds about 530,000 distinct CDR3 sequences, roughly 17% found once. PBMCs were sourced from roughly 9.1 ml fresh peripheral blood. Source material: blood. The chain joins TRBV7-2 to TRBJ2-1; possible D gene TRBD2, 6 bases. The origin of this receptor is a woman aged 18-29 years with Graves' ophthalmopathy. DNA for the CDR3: TGTGCCAGCAGCTTAATGGGGGGAGGTGGTGGCAATGAGCAGTTCTTC. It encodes CASSLMGGGGGNEQFF.